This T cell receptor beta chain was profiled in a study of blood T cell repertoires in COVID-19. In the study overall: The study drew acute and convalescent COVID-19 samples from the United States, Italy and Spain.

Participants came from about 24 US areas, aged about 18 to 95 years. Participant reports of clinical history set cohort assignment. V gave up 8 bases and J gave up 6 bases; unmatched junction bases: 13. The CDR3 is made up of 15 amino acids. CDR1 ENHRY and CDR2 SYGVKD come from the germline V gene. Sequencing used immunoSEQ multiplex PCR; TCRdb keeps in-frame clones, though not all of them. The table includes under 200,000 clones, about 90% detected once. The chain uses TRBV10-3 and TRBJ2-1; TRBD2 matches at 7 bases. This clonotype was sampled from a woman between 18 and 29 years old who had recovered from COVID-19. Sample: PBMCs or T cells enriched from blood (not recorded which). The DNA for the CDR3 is TGTGCCATCCAAATCCCCCTAGCGGAGATCAATGAGCAGTTCTTC. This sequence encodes CAIQIPLAEINEQFF.